One TCR beta chain is described in this entry. This CDR3 has 14 residues. J lost 10 bases, V lost 2 bases, and 8 bases had no gene match. In germline, CDR1 is GTSNPN, CDR2 SVGIG (reference sequence). The source of the sample is a study of shared clonotypes between healthy human individuals. Study at large: Aged between 18 and 49, the donors were a couple of women and three men.

Original methodology: Junction-only sequences without quality scores were provided by ImmunoSEQ, so filtering was different. Profiled with immunoSEQ multiplex PCR; TCRdb holds only in-frame clones, not every one. For V, J and clone size, that table is used; D and trimming come from the DNA. Of about 1 million clones listed, about 75% are singletons. This rearrangement joins TRBV30 to TRBJ2-1; TRBD2 aligns across 10 bases. Sequencing was carried out using memory CD4+ T cells sorted from blood. As for subset: CD45RA-negative fraction. This clonotype originated in a young man in good health. In DNA, the CDR3 is TGTGCCTGGAGTCTAGCGGGAGAACGTCCAGAGCAGTTCTTC. Translation gives CAWSLAGERPEQFF.